A single sample gave rise to the 10 T cell receptor beta chains below, sequenced in a study of identical twins. TCRdb reprocessed the 5' RACE reads with MiXCR, giving one entry per CDR3 protein. This repertoire shows some 1,600,000 distinct CDR3 sequences, roughly 35% found once; its top ten account for under 0.35%. Sequenced input: cord blood. These receptors all stem from a newborn girl in good health.

CDR3 sequence (DNA): TGTGCCATCAGTGAGAGGGCAGGGGTGGAAACTGAAGCTTTCTTT. It codes for CAISERAGVETEAFF. This chain connects TRBV10-3 to TRBJ1-1; a weak D match, TRBD1 (6 bases). V lost 2 bases to trimming and J lost 5 bases, with 15 bases between them. The CDR3 is 15 residues long. Germline CDR1 ENHRY, CDR2 SYGVKD.

A note on this clonotype: Mismatch with germline at one junction end may stem from a read error. V and J are TRBV4-1 and TRBJ2-3; TRBD1 aligns across 10 bases. Germline V gene data show CDR1 as MGHRA and CDR2 as YSYEKL. CDR3 size: 14 residues. CDR3 region: CASSPTGGTDTRYF. Here the CDR3 DNA reads TGCGCCAGCAGCCCGACAGGGGGCACAGATACGCGGTATTTT.

This chain joins TRBV4-2 and TRBJ1-2; weak D call: TRBD1 (5 bases). The length of the CDR3 is 16 residues. V shed 0 bases and J shed 4 bases, with 15 bases lying between them. In germline, CDR1 is LGHNA, CDR2 YNFKEQ. CDR3 DNA sequence: TGTGCCAGCAGCCAAGAGGTTGAAGGGGAAGGCTATGGCTACACCTTC. Its translation is CASSQEVEGEGYGYTF.

This clonotype was picked up a small number of times. This sequence joins TRBV7-2 and TRBJ1-2; D may be TRBD1 (6 bases). Trimming took 2 bases from V and 1 from J, leaving 17 bases between them. The length of the CDR3 is 17 residues. Per the germline V gene, CDR1 is SGHTA and CDR2 is FQGNSA. The CDR3 region is CASSLPRQGRFNYGYTF. The DNA of the CDR3 is TGTGCCAGCAGCTTACCTCGCCAGGGGCGCTTTAACTATGGCTACACCTTC.

In its sample, this clonotype was seen a few times. The chain is built from TRBV28 and TRBJ2-7; a weak D match, TRBD2 (5 bases). The CDR3 has 12 residues. Germline V gene sequence: CDR1 MDHEN, CDR2 SYDVKM. V was clipped by 10 bases and J by 0 bases, with 10 bases between them. In nucleotides, the CDR3 is TGTGCCACCGGACTGAGCTCCTACGAGCAGTACTTC. Residues: CATGLSSYEQYF.

This clonotype was detected only a few times. The chain uses TRBV4-2 and TRBJ1-6, with D possibly TRBD1 on 5 matching bases. The V and J ends lost 1 base and 9 bases respectively, with 10 bases between them. There are 14 residues in the CDR3. Germline V lookup: CDR1 LGHNA, CDR2 YNFKEQ. The CDR3 sequence: CASSQGTRVSPLHF. For the CDR3, the DNA is TGTGCCAGCAGCCAAGGGACAAGGGTTTCACCCCTCCACTTT.

V and J are TRBV15 and TRBJ2-2; the match to TRBD1 covers 8 bases. Germline-derived CDR1 and CDR2 are LNHNV and YYDKDF (reference sequence). The CDR3 contains 13 residues. V shed 3 bases and J 6 bases; nucleotides not matched to a gene: 0. CDR3 loop: CATSRTGAGELFF. The CDR3 DNA follows: TGTGCCACCAGCAGGACAGGGGCCGGGGAGCTGTTTTTT.

V usage is TRBV10-3 and J usage is TRBJ1-2; TRBD1 might be the D (5 bases). The CDR3 sequence is 14 residues long. Trimming stripped 5 bases from V and 3 bases from J, with 13 bases between. Germline V CDR1 and CDR2: ENHRY, SYGVKD. CDR3 in DNA: TGTGCCATCAGTCCACCGACAGAGGACTATGGCTACACCTTC. It is translated as CAISPPTEDYGYTF.

The J gene is TRBJ1-5, the V gene TRBV21-1; the D call in the table, TRBD1, was not verified against the DNA. TRBV21-1 is given as a pseudogene. The CDR3 has 16 amino acids. The CDR3 protein is CASSLKTGSSNQPQHF. For the CDR3, the DNA is TGTGCCAGCAGCCTCAAGACAGGGTCGAGCAATCAGCCCCAGCATTTT.

J is TRBJ2-1 and V is TRBV9; D is unresolved. Germline V gives CDR1 SGDLS, CDR2 YYNGEE. This CDR3 has 14 amino acids. Deletions cut 9 bases from V and 1 base from J, with 14 bases between. The CDR3 protein is CANSGTQSYNEQFF. The CDR3 DNA is TGTGCCAACTCCGGAACTCAATCCTACAATGAGCAGTTCTTC.